The clone carrying this T cell receptor (beta chain) showed up just a few times. Time point indicated: week 3, after first cycle of checkpoint inhibitor. Prior systemic cancer therapy, immunosuppressant use and other active malignancies excluded patients. The sample belongs to a study of blood T cell dynamics during melanoma immunotherapy. Looking at the study overall: Standard first-line treatment here was pembrolizumab or nivolumab plus ipilimumab in metastatic melanoma.

Here immunoSEQ multiplex PCR was the method, and the copy in TCRdb shows in-frame clones only, minus some. The table records roughly 30,000 clones, roughly 83% of them present only once. Trimming removed 6 bases from V and 1 base from J; junction bases left unmatched: 3. Germline V CDR1 and CDR2: KGHSH, LQKENI. This CDR3 contains 14 residues. The sequence came from a human donor with melanoma. The source material was blood, sampled from a patient treated with checkpoint blockade. The chain links TRBV18 to TRBJ1-1; TRBD1 matches at 9 bases. The CDR3 sequence: CASSQGQGNTEAFF. DNA of the CDR3: TGTGCCAGCTCTCAGGGACAGGGGAACACTGAAGCTTTCTTT. Looking up the rest from reference TRBV18 and TRBJ1-1 gives the full variable domain: NAGVMQNPRHLVRRRGQEARLRCSPMKGHSHVYWYRQLPEEGLKFMVYLQKENIIDESGMPKERFSAEFPKEGPSILRIQQVVRGDSAAYFCASSQGQGNTEAFFGQGTRLTVV.